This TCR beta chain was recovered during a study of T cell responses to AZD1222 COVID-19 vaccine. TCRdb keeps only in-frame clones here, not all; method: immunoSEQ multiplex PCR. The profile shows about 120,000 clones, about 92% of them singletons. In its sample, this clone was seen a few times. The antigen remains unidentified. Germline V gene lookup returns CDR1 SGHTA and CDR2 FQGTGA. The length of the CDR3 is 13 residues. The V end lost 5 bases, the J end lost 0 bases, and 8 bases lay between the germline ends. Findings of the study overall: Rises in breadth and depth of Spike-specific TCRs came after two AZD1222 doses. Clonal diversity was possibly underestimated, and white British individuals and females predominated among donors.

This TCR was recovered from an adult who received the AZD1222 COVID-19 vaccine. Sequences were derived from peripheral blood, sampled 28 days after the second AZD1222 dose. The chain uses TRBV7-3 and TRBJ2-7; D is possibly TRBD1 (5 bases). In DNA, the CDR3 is TGTGCCAGCAGCCTAGGGGCCTCCTACGAGCAGTACTTC. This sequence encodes CASSLGASYEQYF.